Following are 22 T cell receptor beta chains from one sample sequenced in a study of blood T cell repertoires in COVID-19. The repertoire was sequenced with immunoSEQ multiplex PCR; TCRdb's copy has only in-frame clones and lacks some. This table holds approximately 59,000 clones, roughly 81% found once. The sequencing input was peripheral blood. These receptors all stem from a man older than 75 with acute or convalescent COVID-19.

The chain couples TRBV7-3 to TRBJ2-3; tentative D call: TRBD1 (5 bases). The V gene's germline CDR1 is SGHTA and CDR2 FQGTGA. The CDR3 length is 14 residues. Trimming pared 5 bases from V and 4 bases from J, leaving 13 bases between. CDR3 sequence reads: CASSGRQGSDTQYF. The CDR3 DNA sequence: TGTGCCAGCAGCGGTCGGCAGGGCTCAGATACGCAGTATTTT.

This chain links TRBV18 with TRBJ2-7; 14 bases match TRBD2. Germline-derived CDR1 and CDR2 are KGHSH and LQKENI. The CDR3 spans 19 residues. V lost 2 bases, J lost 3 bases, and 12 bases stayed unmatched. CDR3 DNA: TGTGCCAGCTCACCAGCCCACGGACTAGCGGGGGGACGTTACTACGAGCAGTACTTC. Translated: CASSPAHGLAGGRYYEQYF.

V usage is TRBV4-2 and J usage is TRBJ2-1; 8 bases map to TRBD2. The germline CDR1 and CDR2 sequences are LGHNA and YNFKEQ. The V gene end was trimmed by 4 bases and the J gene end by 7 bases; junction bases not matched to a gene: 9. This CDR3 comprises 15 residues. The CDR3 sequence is CASSPRAGGTNEQFF. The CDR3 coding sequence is TGTGCCAGCAGCCCCCGTGCGGGGGGTACGAATGAGCAGTTCTTC.

CDR3 sequence (DNA): TGTGCCAGTATCCCGACAGGGGTAAACATTCAGTACTTC. Translation: CASIPTGVNIQYF. The chain recombines TRBV19 with TRBJ2-4; 8 bases agree with TRBD1. Unmatched junction bases numbered 5, after V lost 7 bases and J lost 6 bases. The CDR3 is 13 amino acids. Germline CDR1 is LNHDA and CDR2 is SQIVND (reference sequence).

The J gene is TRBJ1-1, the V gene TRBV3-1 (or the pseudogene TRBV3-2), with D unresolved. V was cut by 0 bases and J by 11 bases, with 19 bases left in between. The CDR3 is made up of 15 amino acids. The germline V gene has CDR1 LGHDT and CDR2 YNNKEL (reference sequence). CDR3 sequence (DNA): TGTGCCAGCAGCCAAGATCTTGAGGGAGGTAGGGATGCTTTCTTT. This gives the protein CASSQDLEGGRDAFF.

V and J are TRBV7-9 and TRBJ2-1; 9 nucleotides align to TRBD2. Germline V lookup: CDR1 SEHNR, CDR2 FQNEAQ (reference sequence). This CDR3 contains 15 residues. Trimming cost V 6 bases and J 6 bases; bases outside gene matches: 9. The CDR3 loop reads CASRKTSGGPNEQFF. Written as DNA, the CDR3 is TGTGCCAGCAGGAAGACTAGCGGAGGGCCCAATGAGCAGTTCTTC.

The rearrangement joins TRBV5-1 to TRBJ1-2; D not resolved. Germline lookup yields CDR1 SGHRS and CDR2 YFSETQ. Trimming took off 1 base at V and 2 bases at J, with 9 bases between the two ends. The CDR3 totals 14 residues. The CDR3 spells CASSLHAANYGYTF. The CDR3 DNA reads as TGCGCCAGCAGCTTGCATGCGGCAAACTATGGCTACACCTTC.

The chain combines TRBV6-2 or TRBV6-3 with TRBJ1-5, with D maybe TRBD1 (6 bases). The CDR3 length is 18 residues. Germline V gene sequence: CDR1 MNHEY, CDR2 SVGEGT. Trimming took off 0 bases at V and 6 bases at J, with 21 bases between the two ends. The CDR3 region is CASSYSIVFGGLGQPQHF. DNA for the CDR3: TGTGCCAGCAGTTACTCGATTGTTTTCGGGGGGCTGGGTCAGCCCCAGCATTTT.

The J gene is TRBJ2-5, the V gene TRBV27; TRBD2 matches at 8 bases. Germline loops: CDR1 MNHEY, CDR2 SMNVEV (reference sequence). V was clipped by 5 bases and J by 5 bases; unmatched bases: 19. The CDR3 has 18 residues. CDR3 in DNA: TGTGCCAGCAGTCCCCTCCGGGGTAGCGGGAACCAGGGGGAGACCCAGTACTTC. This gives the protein CASSPLRGSGNQGETQYF.

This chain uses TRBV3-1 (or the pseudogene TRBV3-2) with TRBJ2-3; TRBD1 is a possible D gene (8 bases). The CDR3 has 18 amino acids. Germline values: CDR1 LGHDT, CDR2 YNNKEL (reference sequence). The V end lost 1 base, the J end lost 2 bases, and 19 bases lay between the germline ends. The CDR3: CASSQGPYRGGFTDTQYF. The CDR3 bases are TGTGCCAGCAGCCAAGGGCCGTACAGGGGGGGATTCACAGATACGCAGTATTTT.

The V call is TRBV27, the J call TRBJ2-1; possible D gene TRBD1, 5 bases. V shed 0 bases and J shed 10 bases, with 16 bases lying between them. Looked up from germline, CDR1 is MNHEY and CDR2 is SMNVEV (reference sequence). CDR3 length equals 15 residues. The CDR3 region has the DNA TGTGCCAGCAGTTTATCGGCAGGGCCTTTATTCGAGCAGTTCTTC. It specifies CASSLSAGPLFEQFF.

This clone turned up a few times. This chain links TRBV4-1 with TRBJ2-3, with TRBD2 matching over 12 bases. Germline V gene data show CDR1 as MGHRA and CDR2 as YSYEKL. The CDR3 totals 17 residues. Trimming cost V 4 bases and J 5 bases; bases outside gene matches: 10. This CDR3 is CASSRRLAGARGDTQYF. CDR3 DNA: TGCGCCAGCAGCCGGCGACTAGCGGGGGCCCGCGGAGATACGCAGTATTTT.

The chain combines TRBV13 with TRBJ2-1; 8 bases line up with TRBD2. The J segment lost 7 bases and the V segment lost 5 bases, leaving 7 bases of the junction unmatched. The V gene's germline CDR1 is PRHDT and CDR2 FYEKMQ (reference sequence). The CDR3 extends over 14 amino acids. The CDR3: CASSTTRGGNEQFF. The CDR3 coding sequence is TGTGCCAGCAGCACCACCCGGGGGGGGAATGAGCAGTTCTTC.

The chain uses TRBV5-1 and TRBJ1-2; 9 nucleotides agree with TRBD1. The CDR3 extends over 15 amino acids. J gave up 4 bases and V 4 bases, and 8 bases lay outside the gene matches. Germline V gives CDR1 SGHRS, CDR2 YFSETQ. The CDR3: CASSGSGTGTYGYTF. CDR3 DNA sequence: TGCGCCAGCAGCGGATCCGGGACAGGGACCTATGGCTACACCTTC.

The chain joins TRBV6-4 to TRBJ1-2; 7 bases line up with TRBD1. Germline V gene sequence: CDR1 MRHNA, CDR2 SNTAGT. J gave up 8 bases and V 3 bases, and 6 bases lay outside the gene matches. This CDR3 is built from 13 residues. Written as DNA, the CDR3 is TGTGCCAGCAGTGAATGGACAGGAAGCGGCTACACCTTC. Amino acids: CASSEWTGSGYTF.

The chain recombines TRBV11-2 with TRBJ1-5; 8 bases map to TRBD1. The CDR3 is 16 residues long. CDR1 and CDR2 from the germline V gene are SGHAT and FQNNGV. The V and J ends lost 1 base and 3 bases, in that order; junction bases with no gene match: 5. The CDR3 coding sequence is TGTGCCAGCAGCTTAGGGGCAGGGGGCTACAATCAGCCCCAGCATTTT. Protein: CASSLGAGGYNQPQHF.

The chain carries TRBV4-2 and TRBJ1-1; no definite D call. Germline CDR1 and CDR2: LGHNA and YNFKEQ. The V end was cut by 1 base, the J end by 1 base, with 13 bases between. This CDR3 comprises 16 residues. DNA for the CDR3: TGTGCCAGCAGCCAAGTGGGAGGGCCAAAGAACACTGAAGCTTTCTTT. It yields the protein CASSQVGGPKNTEAFF.

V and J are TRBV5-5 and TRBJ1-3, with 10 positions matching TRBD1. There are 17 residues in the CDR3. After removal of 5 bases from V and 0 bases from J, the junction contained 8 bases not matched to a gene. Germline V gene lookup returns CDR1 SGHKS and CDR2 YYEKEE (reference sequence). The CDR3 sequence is CASRRGQGESSGNTIYF. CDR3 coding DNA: TGTGCCAGCAGGCGAGGACAGGGGGAAAGCTCTGGAAACACCATATATTTT. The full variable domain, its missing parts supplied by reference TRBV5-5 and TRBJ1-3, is DAGVTQSPTHLIKTRGQQVTLRCSPISGHKSVSWYQQVLGQGPQFIFQYYEKEERGRGNFPDRFSARQFPNYSSELNVNALLLGDSALYLCASRRGQGESSGNTIYFGEGSWLTVV.

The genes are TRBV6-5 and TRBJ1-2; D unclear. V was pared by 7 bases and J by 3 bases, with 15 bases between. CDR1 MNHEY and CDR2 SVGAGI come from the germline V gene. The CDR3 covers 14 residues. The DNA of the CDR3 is TGTGCCAGCATACCGGCAGCCGCGGACTATGGCTACACCTTC. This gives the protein CASIPAAADYGYTF.

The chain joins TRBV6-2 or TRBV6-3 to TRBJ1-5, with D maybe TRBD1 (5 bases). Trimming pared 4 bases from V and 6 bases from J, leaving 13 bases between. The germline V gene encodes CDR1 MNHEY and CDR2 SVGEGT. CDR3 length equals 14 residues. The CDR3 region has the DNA TGTGCCAGCAGTTCTCCGGGGGGAGGTCAGCCCCAGCATTTT. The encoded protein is CASSSPGGGQPQHF.

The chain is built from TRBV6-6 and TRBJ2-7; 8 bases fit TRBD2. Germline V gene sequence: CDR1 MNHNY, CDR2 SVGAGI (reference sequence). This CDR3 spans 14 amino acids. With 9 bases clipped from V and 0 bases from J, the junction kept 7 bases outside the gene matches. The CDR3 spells CASKGLAGSYEQYF. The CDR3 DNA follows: TGTGCCAGTAAGGGGCTAGCGGGCTCCTACGAGCAGTACTTC.

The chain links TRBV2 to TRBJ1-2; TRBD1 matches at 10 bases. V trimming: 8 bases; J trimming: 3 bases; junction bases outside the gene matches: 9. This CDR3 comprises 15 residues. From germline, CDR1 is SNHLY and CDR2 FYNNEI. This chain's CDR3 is CASATVGTGDYGYTF. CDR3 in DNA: TGTGCCAGCGCCACTGTCGGGACAGGGGACTATGGCTACACCTTC.